This T cell receptor beta chain appears in the sequencing data of a study of cytomegalovirus exposure and HLA in healthy donors. Whole-study results and caveats: According to a later analysis, donors in an Asian-associated ancestry cluster reportedly had fewer N-insertions than the 666-donor mean. Within a later analysis, the majority of CMV-associated TCR beta chains appeared HLA-restricted. Cytomegalovirus-associated TCR beta chains were listed, numbering 150 to 200. Confirmation was obtained in vitro that a few CMV-associated chains are specific for CMV antigens.

CDR1 is MRHNA and CDR2 is SNTAGT in the germline V gene. The CDR3 is 15 residues long. Trimming took off 3 bases at V and 2 bases at J, with 13 bases between the two ends. As concerns this clone: Its antigen is undetermined.

It was with 60 Vbeta and 13 Jbeta primers that the PCR ran. Clones were read by immunoSEQ multiplex PCR, and TCRdb kept only the in-frame ones, dropping some. Its clone listing holds around 40,000 clones. This clonotype was obtained from a man aged 25 to 40 in good health and CMV-seronegative. Sample: PBMCs. J is TRBJ2-5 and V is TRBV6-4; TRBD2 might be the D (5 bases). CDR3 in amino acids: CASSEVMSGQETQYF. For the CDR3, the DNA is TGTGCCAGCAGTGAAGTAATGAGCGGTCAAGAGACCCAGTACTTC.